This T cell receptor (beta chain) was obtained from a study of blood T cell repertoires in COVID-19. Study-level background: Specimens from acute and convalescent COVID-19 originated in the United States, Italy and Spain.

The authors' processing: Estimation of nucleated cell counts was performed using reference gene primer amplification. Assay: immunoSEQ multiplex PCR; the TCRdb copy retains only in-frame clones and omits some. V, J and clone size are those of that table, while D and trimming were read from the DNA. Here the sample spans about 480,000 clones, less than 90% being singletons. CDR3 size: 15 residues. The germline V gene encodes CDR1 MDHEN and CDR2 SYDVKM. V was cut by 6 bases and J by 6 bases, with 17 bases left in between. The chain recombines TRBV28 with TRBJ1-4; the D gene is possibly TRBD1 (6 bases). Material: peripheral blood. The clonotype originates from a woman between 45 and 65 years old with COVID-19, enrolled during active disease. In nucleotides, the CDR3 is TGTGCCAGCAGGCCCCCCGGGACACAGTATGAAAAACTGTTTTTT. It translates to CASRPPGTQYEKLFF.